These 19 T cell receptor beta chains came from one sample sequenced in a study of graft-versus-host responses after intestinal transplantation (dated by TCRdb to about 2021). The time point label, read with the paper, signifies: cells obtained before transplantation from donor or recipient. The library was made by the immunoSEQ multiplex PCR assay. The clones in this table, taken by TCRdb from immuneACCESS, are in-frame only. Not every clone is retained; where verified, under half of the shortfall comes from an unresolved V gene, and the cause of the rest is unknown. The sample table records about 89,000 clones; around 93% of these occur just once. The biggest ten clones account for roughly 0.17% of the sample. For these TCRs, the target antigens are not known. The sample in question was unstimulated CD4+ T cells sorted from spleen or lymph node cells, obtained before transplant. Every receptor here comes from a human donor who was the organ donor for an intestinal transplant.

The rearrangement joins TRBV11-2 to TRBJ2-5; D gene ambiguous. Trimming took off 3 bases at V and 0 bases at J, with 5 bases between the two ends. The CDR3 has 13 residues. CDR1 SGHAT and CDR2 FQNNGV come from the germline V gene. The CDR3: CASSFGNQETQYF. The CDR3 DNA reads as TGTGCCAGCAGCTTTGGGAACCAAGAGACCCAGTACTTC.

The rearrangement joins TRBV19 to TRBJ2-5; 7 nucleotides agree with TRBD1. The CDR3 consists of 13 residues. The trim removed 9 bases at V and 2 bases at J, leaving 6 bases unmatched. CDR1 is LNHDA, CDR2 SQIVND, per germline (reference sequence). CDR3 nucleotide sequence: TGTGCCAGCCGTCTACAGGGGCAAGAGACCCAGTACTTC. Residues: CASRLQGQETQYF.

The V and J genes are TRBV6-5 and TRBJ1-4; perhaps TRBD1 as D (5 bases). Germline V gives CDR1 MNHEY, CDR2 SVGAGI. The ends were cut back, 3 bases at V and 2 bases at J, with 7 bases in the middle. The CDR3 has 14 amino acids. This chain's CDR3 is CASSYEGTNEKLFF. CDR3 nucleotide sequence: TGTGCCAGCAGTTATGAGGGGACTAATGAAAAACTGTTTTTT.

The V and J genes are TRBV29-1 and TRBJ2-1, with 13 bases lining up with TRBD2. The CDR3 runs to 16 residues. Trimming took 5 bases from V and 3 from J; bases not matched to a gene: 7. CDR1 is SQVTM and CDR2 is ANQGSEA in the germline V gene. CDR3 amino acids: CSVTRLAGGFYNEQFF. The CDR3, as DNA: TGCAGCGTTACTAGACTAGCGGGGGGTTTCTACAATGAGCAGTTCTTC.

The chain has TRBV28 and TRBJ2-1; D perhaps matches TRBD2 (6 bases). CDR1 and CDR2 from the germline V gene are MDHEN and SYDVKM. The germline V and J ends were trimmed by 4 bases and 0 bases, with 10 bases remaining between them. The CDR3 has 15 amino acids. This CDR3 is CASSYAGSSYNEQFF. CDR3 sequence (DNA): TGTGCCAGCAGTTACGCCGGGAGCTCCTACAATGAGCAGTTCTTC. Using reference TRBV28 and TRBJ2-1 for the parts outside the CDR3, the full variable domain is DVKVTQSSRYLVKRTGEKVFLECVQDMDHENMFWYRQDPGLGLRLIYFSYDVKMKEKGDIPEGYSVSREKKERFSLILESASTNQTSMYLCASSYAGSSYNEQFFGPGTRLTVL.

The chain is built from TRBV5-1 and TRBJ2-7, with unresolved D. The CDR3 is 14 amino acids. Germline CDR1 SGHRS, CDR2 YFSETQ. V lost 0 bases to trimming and J lost 2 bases, with 9 bases between them. The CDR3, as DNA: TGCGCCAGCAGCTTGGGAGTTACCCCCTACGAGCAGTACTTC. Protein product: CASSLGVTPYEQYF.

The chain recombines TRBV28 with TRBJ1-1, with 7 nucleotides matching TRBD1. The germline V gene has CDR1 MDHEN and CDR2 SYDVKM. The ends lost 6 bases at V and 4 bases at J; junction bases unmatched: 17. The length of the CDR3 is 17 residues. This CDR3 reads CASRLTLTGVSGTEAFF. In DNA form, the CDR3 reads TGTGCCAGCAGGCTAACCCTCACAGGGGTGAGCGGCACTGAAGCTTTCTTT.

In its sample, this clone was seen a few times. This chain connects TRBV5-6 to TRBJ2-4; 7 nucleotides align to TRBD1. The trim removed 1 base at V and 8 bases at J, leaving 3 bases unmatched. There are 13 residues in the CDR3. Germline V CDR1 and CDR2: SGHDT, YYEEEE. The CDR3 loop is CASSLTGEDIQYF. DNA for the CDR3: TGTGCCAGCAGCTTGACAGGGGAAGACATTCAGTACTTC.

This rearrangement joins TRBV18 to TRBJ1-5; the match to TRBD1 covers 8 bases. CDR1 and CDR2 (germline): KGHSH, LQKENI. The CDR3 sequence is 15 residues long. Trimming removed 3 bases from V and 2 bases from J; junction bases left unmatched: 3. CDR3 coding DNA: TGTGCCAGCTCACCCGACAGGGGACGCAATCAGCCCCAGCATTTT. This gives the protein CASSPDRGRNQPQHF.

The chain has TRBV25-1 and TRBJ2-7; perhaps TRBD1 as D (6 bases). The CDR3 contains 13 residues. Germline CDR1 MGHDK, CDR2 SYGVNS. With 8 bases removed from V and 3 bases from J, the gap between germline ends came to 14 bases. In DNA form, the CDR3 reads TGTGCCAGCGCCGGAACAGGGAGCTACGAGCAGTACTTC. Encoded protein: CASAGTGSYEQYF.

J is TRBJ2-5 and V is TRBV9; tentatively, D is TRBD1 or TRBD2 (5 bases each). Trimming cost V 4 bases and J 4 bases, with 14 bases left between them. The CDR3 sequence is 14 residues long. Germline V lookup: CDR1 SGDLS, CDR2 YYNGEE. The CDR3 sequence: CASSPGAALETQYF. CDR3 nucleotide sequence: TGTGCCAGCAGCCCCGGGGCGGCCCTAGAGACCCAGTACTTC.

J is TRBJ2-1 and V is TRBV6-1; D call uncertain. The V gene lost 4 bases and the J gene lost 6 bases, with 10 bases spanning the gap. The CDR3 is made up of 13 amino acids. Germline CDR1 is MNHNS and CDR2 is SASEGT. CDR3 in DNA: TGTGCCAGCAGTGTTATAAGCCGCAATGAGCAGTTCTTC. Translated, it gives CASSVISRNEQFF.

The rearrangement joins TRBV14 to TRBJ2-4; no reliable D call. CDR1 and CDR2 from the germline V gene are SGHDN and FVKESK. The V gene lost 0 bases and the J gene lost 1 base, with 13 bases spanning the gap. The CDR3 is 17 amino acids. The DNA for the CDR3 is TGTGCCAGCAGCCAAGATCGCGGCTGGGCGGCCAAAAACATTCAGTACTTC. As protein: CASSQDRGWAAKNIQYF.

The CDR3 DNA reads as TGCGCCAGCAGTTCGGGGGCGCATACTAATGAAAAACTGTTTTTT. Protein: CASSSGAHTNEKLFF. The chain is built from TRBV5-1 and TRBJ1-4; TRBD1 might be the D (6 bases). From germline, CDR1 is SGHRS and CDR2 YFSETQ. The CDR3 runs to 15 residues. Trimming removed 5 bases at V and 2 bases at J, with 13 bases between.

The rearrangement uses TRBV9 and TRBJ2-3; 8 positions match TRBD1. Germline CDR1 SGDLS, CDR2 YYNGEE. This CDR3 has 15 residues. The trim removed 4 bases at V and 3 bases at J, leaving 7 bases unmatched. CDR3 DNA sequence: TGTGCCAGCAGCCCACGGACAGGGATGACAGATACGCAGTATTTT. Its translation: CASSPRTGMTDTQYF.

This clone appeared a few times. V is TRBV27 and J is TRBJ2-7; 9 nucleotides match TRBD1. The germline gives CDR1 MNHEY, CDR2 SMNVEV (reference sequence). The CDR3 extends over 14 amino acids. With 4 bases clipped from V and 3 bases from J, the junction kept 4 bases outside the gene matches. In DNA form, the CDR3 reads TGTGCCAGCAGTTCACCGACAGGGGGCTACGAGCAGTACTTC. Its protein is CASSSPTGGYEQYF.

The gene calls are TRBV5-6 and TRBJ1-2; unclear D gene. The CDR3 spans 14 residues. V was cut by 4 bases and J by 4 bases, with 14 bases left in between. Germline CDR1 is SGHDT and CDR2 is YYEEEE. In DNA form, the CDR3 reads TGTGCCAGCAGCGACAAGCGGGGAATCTATGGCTACACCTTC. Residues: CASSDKRGIYGYTF.

J is TRBJ2-3 and V is TRBV7-3, with 10 positions matching TRBD2. The CDR3 has 15 amino acids. The junction had 6 bases not matched to a gene; V was cut back by 5 bases and J by 4 bases. Germline V CDR1 and CDR2: SGHTA, FQGTGA. The CDR3 region has the DNA TGTGCCAGCAGCGACAGCGGGGGGGGCGCAGATACGCAGTATTTT. It encodes CASSDSGGGADTQYF.

The chain links TRBV5-1 to TRBJ1-6; weak D call: TRBD1 (6 bases). V lost 3 bases, J lost 8 bases, and 12 bases lay in between. CDR3 length: 14 amino acids. Germline loops: CDR1 SGHRS, CDR2 YFSETQ. CDR3 nucleotide sequence: TGCGCCAGCAGCTCCCGGACAGACCATTCACCCCTCCACTTT. It specifies CASSSRTDHSPLHF.